A single TCR beta chain is shown here with its context. This CDR3 region has 16 residues. J was trimmed by 6 bases and V by 2 bases; bases with no gene match: 8. Germline V lookup: CDR1 ENHRY, CDR2 SYGVKD. Original analysis: Amplification of reference gene primers provided the estimated nucleated cell counts. Only in-frame clones appear in the TCRdb table, and some are missing; sequencing was by immunoSEQ multiplex PCR. Clone size and the V and J calls come from that table; the DNA yielded D and trimming. This table has 140,000 to 150,000 clones, roughly 90% appearing once. This entry belongs to a study of blood T cell repertoires in COVID-19. About the study: Italy, Spain and the United States were the sources of the convalescent and acute COVID-19 samples. Sources were T cells, B-cell-depleted T cells, or PBMCs; the material itself was cDNA or gDNA.

The sequenced sample was peripheral blood. This receptor was identified in a man between 70 and 80 years old with acute or convalescent COVID-19. The chain recombines TRBV10-3 with TRBJ1-5; TRBD1 matches at 9 bases. The CDR3 is CAISETRDREGQPQHF. The CDR3 nucleotides are TGTGCCATCAGTGAGACCCGGGACAGGGAGGGTCAGCCCCAGCATTTT.